This T cell receptor (beta chain) is drawn from a study of TIL therapy for anti-PD-1-resistant metastatic lung cancer. Findings of the study overall: After infusion, TIL clonotypes partly replaced peripheral T cells and declined over months.

The CDR3 contains 14 residues. CDR1 is SEHNR and CDR2 is FQNEAQ in the germline V gene (reference sequence). V was pared by 6 bases and J by 5 bases, with 5 bases of the junction left unmatched. Time point described: pre-treatment sample, taken before nivolumab and TIL therapy. This was the immunoSEQ v3 assay. Assay: immunoSEQ multiplex PCR; the TCRdb copy retains only in-frame clones and omits some. In the table there are about 12,000 clones, 70% to 80% of which are singletons. As for this clone: Its target is not known.

The sample in question was blood, obtained at baseline. The V gene is TRBV7-9, the J gene TRBJ1-5; 9 bases line up with TRBD1. The source of this sequence is a person aged 25-80 years with non-small cell lung cancer. Written as DNA, the CDR3 is TGTGCCAGCAGACGACAGGGGGATGATCAGCCCCAGCATTTT. It is translated as CASRRQGDDQPQHF.